The clone carrying this TCR beta chain appeared a single time. The antigen remains undetermined. This specimen belongs to a study of graft-versus-host responses after intestinal transplantation. Assay used: immunoSEQ multiplex PCR; TCRdb lists only in-frame clones, some missing. The repertoire holds about 89,000 clones, with under 95% as singletons. Germline V lookup: CDR1 MNHEY, CDR2 SMNVEV (reference sequence). The CDR3 runs to 18 residues. Trimming at V came to 3 bases and at J to 0 bases, leaving 9 bases not matched to a gene. This TCR was recovered from a human donor who received an intestinal transplant. The J gene is TRBJ2-3, the V gene TRBV27, with TRBD2 identical over 10 bases. Sequenced material: unstimulated CD8+ T cells sorted from spleen or lymph node cells, taken before intestinal transplant. The CDR3 nucleotides read TGTGCCAGCAGTTTCAGAATAGCGGGGGGTCCAAGCACAGATACGCAGTATTTT. Translation: CASSFRIAGGPSTDTQYF.